The next 28 T cell receptor beta chains were all read from a single sample in a study of blood T cell repertoires in COVID-19. Using immunoSEQ multiplex PCR, the repertoire was profiled, and TCRdb retains in-frame clones only, with some absent. Among 250,000 to 300,000 clones, 82% were seen once, and the ten largest hold about 5%. Sequencing input: PBMCs or T cells enriched from blood (not recorded which). The source of these receptors is a man aged 35 to 55 who had been exposed to COVID-19.

The chain carries TRBV30 and TRBJ2-3; 10 nucleotides match TRBD2. The V gene's germline CDR1 is GTSNPN and CDR2 SVGIG (reference sequence). This CDR3 has 12 amino acids. With 8 bases clipped from V and 2 bases from J, the junction kept 1 base outside the gene matches. CDR3 loop: CALAGDTDTQYF. CDR3 in DNA: TGTGCCCTAGCGGGGGACACAGATACGCAGTATTTT.

This chain connects TRBV6-1 to TRBJ2-5, with D tentatively TRBD1 (5 bases). V lost 3 bases and J 4 bases, leaving 6 bases between the germline ends. Per the germline V gene, CDR1 is MNHNS and CDR2 is SASEGT. The CDR3 is 12 residues long. CDR3 sequence (DNA): TGTGCCAGCAGTGATAGGGGAGAGACCCAGTACTTC. It specifies CASSDRGETQYF.

The chain carries TRBV7-8 and TRBJ1-1, with TRBD1 identical over 7 bases. CDR1 is SGHVS and CDR2 is FQNEAQ in the germline V gene. The CDR3 contains 15 residues. The V segment lost 4 bases and the J segment 1 base; nucleotides outside the gene matches: 6. Written as DNA, the CDR3 is TGTGCCAGCAGCTCCTGGGGGACAGAGAACACTGAAGCTTTCTTT. Its translation: CASSSWGTENTEAFF.

Here the CDR3 DNA reads TGCGCCAGCAGCTTGGAGGGGGGAGGGCCAAGGGAGACCCAGTACTTC. Protein: CASSLEGGGPRETQYF. V usage is TRBV5-1 and J usage is TRBJ2-5, with D maybe TRBD2 (7 bases). Trimming took off 0 bases at V and 5 bases at J, with 17 bases between the two ends. This CDR3 comprises 16 residues. CDR1 SGHRS and CDR2 YFSETQ come from the germline V gene.

V gene TRBV21-1 combines with J gene TRBJ2-7; the DNA was not used to check the table's D call, TRBD1. TRBV21-1 is described as a pseudogene. The CDR3 loop spans 9 amino acids. The CDR3: CARGSEQYF. The CDR3 nucleotides read TGTGCCAGGGGCTCCGAGCAGTACTTC.

CDR3 sequence: CASSLTIVADTQYF. The DNA of the CDR3 is TGTGCCAGCAGCCTTACTATAGTGGCTGATACGCAGTATTTT. The chain has TRBV11-3 and TRBJ2-3; D call uncertain. Looked up from germline, CDR1 is SGHNT and CDR2 is YENEEA. V lost 5 bases to trimming and J lost 6 bases, with 15 bases between them. This CDR3 comprises 14 residues.

This chain links TRBV5-4 with TRBJ2-7, with TRBD1 matching over 7 bases. V gave up 3 bases and J gave up 6 bases; unmatched junction bases: 12. This CDR3 is 15 amino acids long. The germline gives CDR1 SGHNT, CDR2 YYREEE (reference sequence). The CDR3 DNA is TGTGCCAGCAGCTCCCGACAGGGCACCGCCGGCGAGCAGTACTTC. Translation gives CASSSRQGTAGEQYF.

This sequence joins TRBV18 and TRBJ2-2; weak D call: TRBD1 (6 bases). Trimming pared 8 bases from V and 3 bases from J, leaving 16 bases between. The CDR3 loop spans 15 amino acids. Germline V gene lookup returns CDR1 KGHSH and CDR2 LQKENI. CDR3: CASGGQGPHTGELFF. CDR3 in DNA: TGTGCCAGCGGGGGCCAGGGTCCGCACACCGGGGAGCTGTTTTTT.

This sequence joins TRBV29-1 and TRBJ2-2, with TRBD1 matching over 7 bases. Germline V gene lookup returns CDR1 SQVTM and CDR2 ANQGSEA. This CDR3 spans 15 amino acids. Losses at the gene ends were 7 bases for V and 3 bases for J; bases not matched to a gene: 11. The CDR3 DNA reads TGCAGCGCCGAACAGGGGCGAGATCACACCGGGGAGCTGTTTTTT. This sequence encodes CSAEQGRDHTGELFF.

The rearrangement links TRBV19 to TRBJ2-1; 9 nucleotides agree with TRBD2. V lost 6 bases and J lost 8; bases outside the gene matches: 11. Germline CDR1 reads LNHDA; CDR2 reads SQIVND (reference sequence). This CDR3 spans 15 amino acids. CDR3 region: CASRPQSGRWDEQFF. DNA for the CDR3: TGTGCCAGTAGGCCCCAGAGCGGGAGGTGGGATGAGCAGTTCTTC.

The chain has TRBV27 and TRBJ1-5; perhaps TRBD1 as D (5 bases). The CDR3 extends over 14 amino acids. V was shortened by 5 bases and J by 2 bases, with 10 bases between the two germline ends. Germline V gives CDR1 MNHEY, CDR2 SMNVEV (reference sequence). The CDR3 coding sequence is TGTGCCAGCAGTGACAGAATGGGCAATCAGCCCCAGCATTTT. This gives the protein CASSDRMGNQPQHF.

This chain uses TRBV3-1 (or the pseudogene TRBV3-2) with TRBJ2-3; a possible D gene is TRBD2 (6 bases). This CDR3 comprises 15 residues. V was shortened by 1 base and J by 5 bases, with 13 bases between the two germline ends. Per germline, CDR1 LGHDT and CDR2 YNNKEL (reference sequence). The CDR3 nucleotides read TGTGCCAGCAGCCAAGCGGGAGACCGGGGAGATACGCAGTATTTT. Encoded protein: CASSQAGDRGDTQYF.

This clone was seen just once. The chain has TRBV7-9 and TRBJ1-1, with D uncertain. Per germline, CDR1 SEHNR and CDR2 FQNEAQ (reference sequence). The CDR3 spans 13 residues. V lost 5 bases and J 7 bases, leaving 14 bases between the germline ends. CDR3 sequence: CASSPAASHEAFF. The CDR3, as DNA: TGTGCCAGCAGCCCTGCGGCCAGCCATGAAGCTTTCTTT.

J is TRBJ2-7 and V is TRBV4-1; TRBD2 matches at 9 bases. This CDR3 spans 15 amino acids. Looked up from germline, CDR1 is MGHRA and CDR2 is YSYEKL. The V segment lost 0 bases and the J segment 5 bases; nucleotides outside the gene matches: 5. This CDR3 reads CASSQDTSGLDEQYF. The CDR3 DNA is TGCGCCAGCAGCCAAGATACTAGCGGGTTGGACGAGCAGTACTTC.

This chain links TRBV7-3 with TRBJ2-3, with D maybe TRBD2 (5 bases). The CDR3 is made up of 17 amino acids. V was cut by 1 base and J by 0 bases, with 14 bases left in between. The germline V gene has CDR1 SGHTA and CDR2 FQGTGA. DNA of the CDR3: TGTGCCAGCAGCTTAAGGAAGACTAAATCTAGCACAGATACGCAGTATTTT. Protein sequence: CASSLRKTKSSTDTQYF.

The chain has TRBV6-5 and TRBJ2-1; TRBD1 matches 7 bases. The CDR3 consists of 15 residues. Germline trimming cut 7 bases from V and 3 bases from J; bases unmatched to any gene: 9. CDR1 and CDR2 from the germline V gene are MNHEY and SVGAGI. The CDR3 DNA reads as TGTGCCAGCACCCCAGGGGGTGGGAACTACAATGAGCAGTTCTTC. This codes for CASTPGGGNYNEQFF.

The CDR3 loop reads CASSEALGQKLFF. The CDR3 DNA follows: TGTGCCAGCAGTGAAGCGCTTGGCCAAAAACTGTTTTTT. The V call is TRBV2, the J call TRBJ1-4; no reliable D call. V was shortened by 0 bases and J by 9 bases, with 8 bases between the two germline ends. The germline V gene has CDR1 SNHLY and CDR2 FYNNEI. The CDR3 runs to 13 residues.

The V gene is TRBV2, the J gene TRBJ2-2; 9 bases are shared with TRBD2. Germline assignment: CDR1 SNHLY and CDR2 FYNNEI. V lost 8 bases and J lost 7; bases outside the gene matches: 11. The CDR3 has 15 amino acids. The CDR3 DNA reads as TGTGCCAGCGGGGAGGCTGGCGGGAGGGGCGGGGAGCTGTTTTTT. Protein product: CASGEAGGRGGELFF.

Only one count was recorded for this clone. V gene TRBV19 combines with J gene TRBJ1-1; no clear D. Trimming took off 7 bases at V and 4 bases at J, with 13 bases between the two ends. This CDR3 region has 13 residues. CDR1 and CDR2 from the germline V gene are LNHDA and SQIVND (reference sequence). The DNA for the CDR3 is TGTGCCAGTATGGGAGGTTTTGGCACTGAAGCTTTCTTT. It is translated as CASMGGFGTEAFF.

The genes are TRBV7-9 and TRBJ2-1, with TRBD1 matching over 8 bases. The CDR3 is 15 amino acids. CDR1 SEHNR and CDR2 FQNEAQ come from the germline V gene (reference sequence). Trimming took 5 bases from V and 8 from J; bases not matched to a gene: 11. The CDR3 bases are TGTGCCAGCAGCGCTCCGGGACAGGTCCCCCATGAGCAGTTCTTC. Translated, it gives CASSAPGQVPHEQFF.

The chain employs TRBV10-3 and TRBJ1-5; the match to TRBD1 covers 9 bases. The CDR3 length is 15 residues. Looked up from germline, CDR1 is ENHRY and CDR2 is SYGVKD. V gave up 8 bases and J gave up 8 bases; unmatched junction bases: 13. CDR3 sequence: CAIGEGQGQMKPQHF. Written as DNA, the CDR3 is TGTGCCATCGGGGAGGGACAGGGACAAATGAAGCCCCAGCATTTT.

The chain combines TRBV3-1 (or the pseudogene TRBV3-2) with TRBJ1-1, with a possible D match to TRBD1 (5 bases). Trimming stripped 4 bases from V and 0 bases from J, with 12 bases between. Germline CDR1 and CDR2: LGHDT and YNNKEL (reference sequence). The CDR3 is 15 residues long. Written as DNA, the CDR3 is TGTGCCAGCAGCCCCGCGGGGCAGCTGAACACTGAAGCTTTCTTT. It is translated as CASSPAGQLNTEAFF.

The gene calls are TRBV5-8 and TRBJ2-7; unclear D gene. The germline CDR1 and CDR2 sequences are SGHTS and YDEGEE. Trimming stripped 0 bases from V and 2 bases from J, with 6 bases between. The CDR3 contains 13 residues. CDR3 DNA sequence: TGTGCCAGCAGCTTGGTTACAGCCTACGAGCAGTACTTC. This sequence encodes CASSLVTAYEQYF.

This clone was seen only once. The rearrangement joins TRBV19 to TRBJ2-5, with 10 bases identical to TRBD1. J lost 1 base, V lost 1 base, and 6 bases had no gene match. The CDR3 covers 17 residues. CDR1 is LNHDA and CDR2 is SQIVND in the germline V gene (reference sequence). This chain's CDR3 is CASSIGFRTGGQETQYF. For the CDR3, the DNA is TGTGCCAGTAGTATAGGATTTCGGACAGGGGGCCAAGAGACCCAGTACTTC.

J is TRBJ2-1 and V is TRBV29-1; D might be TRBD2 (6 bases). The CDR3 totals 11 residues. Between the trimmed V and J ends, which lost 7 bases and 7 bases, there was a span of 11 bases. Germline V gene sequence: CDR1 SQVTM, CDR2 ANQGSEA. The CDR3 region is CSGGLGNEQFF. CDR3 sequence (DNA): TGCAGCGGGGGACTCGGGAATGAGCAGTTCTTC.

V usage is TRBV7-9 and J usage is TRBJ2-7, with a tentative D call TRBD1 (5 bases). Germline values: CDR1 SEHNR, CDR2 FQNEAQ (reference sequence). This CDR3 has 17 amino acids. V dropped 3 bases and J dropped 2 bases, with 20 bases sitting between them. The CDR3 protein is CASSFRYSGAHTYEQYF. The CDR3, as DNA: TGTGCCAGCAGCTTCAGATACAGTGGGGCCCACACCTACGAGCAGTACTTC.

The chain is built from TRBV5-6 and TRBJ1-1, with D perhaps matching TRBD1 (6 bases). From germline, CDR1 is SGHDT and CDR2 YYEEEE. The ends were cut back, 0 bases at V and 6 bases at J, with 18 bases in the middle. The CDR3 has 16 residues. The CDR3 is CASSLDQGLLRAEAFF. CDR3 DNA sequence: TGTGCCAGCAGCTTGGATCAGGGGCTGTTGCGGGCTGAAGCTTTCTTT.

The CDR3: CASSSTTGGTEAFF. DNA of the CDR3: TGTGCCAGCAGTTCCACCACAGGGGGCACTGAAGCTTTCTTT. This chain connects TRBV6-5 to TRBJ1-1, with TRBD1 identical over 8 bases. V trimming: 4 bases; J trimming: 4 bases; junction bases outside the gene matches: 5. Germline V gives CDR1 MNHEY, CDR2 SVGAGI. This CDR3 is built from 14 residues.